The 26 T cell receptor beta chains in this list originate from one sample, sequenced in a study of shared clonotypes between healthy human individuals. Sequencing used immunoSEQ multiplex PCR; TCRdb keeps in-frame clones, though not all of them. This table holds roughly 1,000,000 clones, around 82% found once. The sample was memory CD4+ T cells from PBMCs. Specified subset: CD45RA-negative fraction. These receptors were collected from a young man in good health. Some clones in this sample may be carry-over from other donors' samples.

The chain couples TRBV9 to TRBJ1-2, with D possibly TRBD1 on 6 matching bases. V gave up 2 bases and J gave up 0 bases, with 11 bases separating them. This CDR3 has 15 residues. The V gene's germline CDR1 is SGDLS and CDR2 YYNGEE. CDR3 sequence reads: CASSVDSNPNYGYTF. CDR3 nucleotides: TGTGCCAGCAGCGTGGACAGTAATCCTAACTATGGCTACACCTTC.

Points on this clone: Other DNA variants within this sample encode the same CDR3. The chain carries TRBV6-5 and TRBJ2-7; 7 bases fit TRBD1. This CDR3 comprises 14 residues. The ends lost 8 bases at V and 1 base at J; junction bases unmatched: 8. Germline lookup yields CDR1 MNHEY and CDR2 SVGAGI. CDR3 nucleotides: TGTGCCAGCCGTTTGGGGACAGTTTCCTACGAGCAGTACTTC. This gives the protein CASRLGTVSYEQYF.

The chain carries TRBV2 and TRBJ2-5, with unresolved D. Trimming left V 7 bases short and J 3 bases short, with 9 bases between. Germline V CDR1 and CDR2: SNHLY, FYNNEI. The CDR3 spans 12 residues. Written as DNA, the CDR3 is TGTGCCAGCATCGGCCTGAAAGAGACCCAGTACTTC. Translating gives CASIGLKETQYF.

This chain joins TRBV6-5 and TRBJ1-2; D is perhaps TRBD1 (6 bases). CDR1 is MNHEY and CDR2 is SVGAGI in the germline V gene. CDR3 length: 13 residues. V lost 6 bases, J lost 10 bases, and 18 bases lay in between. CDR3 in amino acids: CASSPPPGQYYTF. The CDR3 DNA follows: TGTGCCAGCAGCCCCCCTCCAGGACAGTACTACACCTTC.

The chain links TRBV7-6 to TRBJ1-1, with D maybe TRBD1 (5 bases). Germline lookup yields CDR1 SGHVS and CDR2 FNYEAQ. The CDR3 is made up of 13 amino acids. Trimming took off 2 bases at V and 8 bases at J, with 12 bases between the two ends. DNA of the CDR3: TGTGCCAGCAGCTTATATAACAGGAGAGAAGCTTTCTTT. Translating gives CASSLYNRREAFF.

This clone was picked up one time. A read error is possible here, since a much larger clone lies one base away. Other DNA variants within this sample encode the same CDR3. The chain carries TRBV6-5 and TRBJ1-1, with 7 bases matching TRBD1. With V trimmed by 6 bases and J by 1 base, 2 bases remained unmatched. This CDR3 spans 13 amino acids. Germline CDR1 reads MNHEY; CDR2 reads SVGAGI. The CDR3 DNA reads TGTGCCAGCAGCAGACAGGGGAACACTGAAGCTTTCTTT. Its protein is CASSRQGNTEAFF.

In its sample, this clone was seen once. This chain uses TRBV7-9 with TRBJ2-3; 9 bases fit TRBD2. The J segment lost 1 base and the V segment lost 1 base, leaving 3 bases of the junction unmatched. CDR3 length equals 16 residues. Germline V CDR1 and CDR2: SEHNR, FQNEAQ (reference sequence). CDR3 in amino acids: CASSLGAGGGTDTQYF. CDR3 in DNA: TGTGCCAGCAGCTTAGGTGCGGGAGGGGGCACAGATACGCAGTATTTT.

In this sample, this clone turned up once. J is TRBJ2-3 and V is TRBV7-8; D is possibly TRBD1 (6 bases). V dropped 5 bases and J dropped 3 bases, with 18 bases sitting between them. The V gene's germline CDR1 is SGHVS and CDR2 FQNEAQ. The CDR3 totals 16 residues. CDR3 residues: CASSPVPGHLTDTQYF. Written as DNA, the CDR3 is TGTGCCAGCAGCCCCGTCCCGGGACATCTAACAGATACGCAGTATTTT.

This clone showed up just once. V gene TRBV28 combines with J gene TRBJ1-2; TRBD1 is a possible D gene (6 bases). Germline loops: CDR1 MDHEN, CDR2 SYDVKM. This CDR3 comprises 15 residues. V lost 5 bases to trimming and J lost 2 bases, with 15 bases between them. CDR3 coding DNA: TGTGCCAGCAGTCCGTCGGGGGGGCTGAACTATGGCTACACCTTC. Protein: CASSPSGGLNYGYTF.

This clone was recorded a few times. V and J are TRBV28 and TRBJ1-2, with unresolved D. The germline CDR1 and CDR2 sequences are MDHEN and SYDVKM. V lost 8 bases, J lost 4 bases, and 14 bases lay in between. The CDR3 loop spans 13 amino acids. CDR3 sequence: CASLGPYSYGYTF. The CDR3 coding sequence is TGTGCCAGCCTCGGACCCTATAGCTATGGCTACACCTTC.

Only a few counts were recorded for this clone. The chain links TRBV19 to TRBJ1-5, with D unclear. Germline-derived CDR1 and CDR2 are LNHDA and SQIVND (reference sequence). The CDR3 covers 12 residues. V lost 3 bases to trimming and J lost 6 bases, with 6 bases between them. The CDR3 DNA is TGTGCCAGTAGTATCCTGGTTCAGCCCCAGCATTTT. Encoded protein: CASSILVQPQHF.

This clone turned up a few times. This sequence joins TRBV29-1 and TRBJ2-1; 11 bases fit TRBD2. The V and J ends lost 5 bases and 3 bases, in that order; junction bases with no gene match: 6. This CDR3 comprises 15 residues. Germline CDR1 SQVTM, CDR2 ANQGSEA. The CDR3 DNA is TGCAGCGTTACGGGGACTAGCGGCAACTACAATGAGCAGTTCTTC. Translating it yields CSVTGTSGNYNEQFF.

This clone showed up just a few times. The chain has TRBV11-2 and TRBJ1-6; possibly TRBD1 for D (5 bases). Trimming took off 1 base at V and 11 bases at J, with 18 bases between the two ends. Looked up from germline, CDR1 is SGHAT and CDR2 is FQNNGV. This CDR3 has 16 residues. CDR3 in amino acids: CASSLVSGPSSPPLHF. Here the CDR3 DNA reads TGTGCCAGCAGCTTAGTGTCGGGACCGTCCTCACCACCCCTCCACTTT.

The chain joins TRBV29-1 to TRBJ1-1; D remains ambiguous. Germline V gene sequence: CDR1 SQVTM, CDR2 ANQGSEA. The CDR3 runs 10 residues. V was shortened by 1 base and J by 5 bases, with 2 bases between the two germline ends. The CDR3 region is CSVEVTEAFF. DNA for the CDR3: TGCAGCGTTGAAGTTACTGAAGCTTTCTTT.

The rearrangement uses TRBV7-9 and TRBJ2-1; perhaps TRBD2 as D (6 bases). Germline V CDR1 and CDR2: SEHNR, FQNEAQ (reference sequence). The CDR3 extends over 12 amino acids. V lost 7 bases and J 8 bases, leaving 12 bases between the germline ends. This chain's CDR3 is CASIRWGDEQFF. CDR3 nucleotides: TGTGCCAGCATCAGATGGGGGGATGAGCAGTTCTTC.

This sequence joins TRBV9 and TRBJ2-7, with D hard to call. V lost 3 bases, J lost 2 bases, and 12 bases lay in between. Germline CDR1 is SGDLS and CDR2 is YYNGEE. The CDR3 totals 14 residues. CDR3 protein: CASSAGIGAYEQYF. The CDR3 coding sequence is TGTGCCAGCAGCGCTGGGATTGGGGCCTACGAGCAGTACTTC.

In the case of this clone: At one end the junction does not follow the germline gene, possibly because of a read error. The rearrangement links TRBV2 to TRBJ2-2, with TRBD2 as a possible D gene (6 bases). Germline V gene data show CDR1 as SNHLY and CDR2 as FYNNEI. This CDR3 spans 14 amino acids. CDR3 sequence reads: CASREGTYTGELFF. The CDR3 region has the DNA TGTGCCAGCAGGGAAGGGACTTACACCGGGGAGCTGTTTTTT.

The chain joins TRBV28 to TRBJ2-3; D gene uncertain. The CDR3 covers 14 residues. CDR1 and CDR2 (germline): MDHEN, SYDVKM. Deletions cut 6 bases from V and 2 bases from J, with 12 bases between. CDR3 DNA: TGTGCCAGCAGCCTAGGGCCTTACACAGATACGCAGTATTTT. Translated: CASSLGPYTDTQYF. Full variable domain (remainder filled in from reference TRBV28 and TRBJ2-3): DVKVTQSSRYLVKRTGEKVFLECVQDMDHENMFWYRQDPGLGLRLIYFSYDVKMKEKGDIPEGYSVSREKKERFSLILESASTNQTSMYLCASSLGPYTDTQYFGPGTRLTVL.

The chain has TRBV20-1 and TRBJ2-7, with 8 bases lining up with TRBD1. Trimming removed 4 bases from V and 5 bases from J; junction bases left unmatched: 1. Germline CDR1 is DFQATT and CDR2 is SNEGSKA (reference sequence). The CDR3 extends over 11 amino acids. As DNA, the CDR3 is TGCAGTGCTAAACAGGGGGACGAGCAGTACTTC. This gives the protein CSAKQGDEQYF.

This clone was recorded a few times. The rearrangement uses TRBV4-3 and TRBJ2-1; 12 bases map to TRBD2. V was pared by 0 bases and J by 2 bases, with 5 bases of the junction left unmatched. Germline-derived CDR1 and CDR2 are LGHNA and YSLEER. CDR3 size: 18 residues. The CDR3 region is CASSQDVGLAGAYNEQFF. The CDR3 region has the DNA TGCGCCAGCAGCCAAGACGTGGGACTAGCGGGTGCCTACAATGAGCAGTTCTTC.

The rearrangement links TRBV18 to TRBJ1-2; D gene ambiguous. In germline, CDR1 is KGHSH, CDR2 LQKENI. The CDR3 length is 15 residues. Trimming left V 2 bases short and J 1 base short, with 11 bases between. The DNA for the CDR3 is TGTGCCAGCTCACCAAGGTTGGAGCTTAACTATGGCTACACCTTC. Translating it yields CASSPRLELNYGYTF.

The chain uses TRBV4-1 and TRBJ1-2; no reliable D call. The germline V gene has CDR1 MGHRA and CDR2 YSYEKL. This CDR3 region has 12 residues. The V end lost 0 bases, the J end lost 8 bases, and 7 bases lay between the germline ends. CDR3 coding DNA: TGCGCCAGCAGCCAAGAGGGGAGGGGCTACACCTTC. Translated: CASSQEGRGYTF.

This clone was counted a few times. This chain links TRBV2 with TRBJ1-1, with D tentatively TRBD1 (6 bases). V was cut by 3 bases and J by 5 bases, with 13 bases left in between. Germline V gene data show CDR1 as SNHLY and CDR2 as FYNNEI. The CDR3 spans 14 residues. As DNA, the CDR3 is TGTGCCAGCAGTGAGGACAGCATTACAACTGAAGCTTTCTTT. The encoded protein is CASSEDSITTEAFF. Full variable domain (outside the CDR3, taken from reference TRBV2 and TRBJ1-1): EPEVTQTPSHQVTQMGQEVILRCVPISNHLYFYWYRQILGQKVEFLVSFYNNEISEKSEIFDDQFSVERPDGSNFTLKIRSTKLEDSAMYFCASSEDSITTEAFFGQGTRLTVV.

The V and J genes are TRBV27 and TRBJ2-5; D remains unclear. The CDR3 covers 15 residues. Trimming shortened V by 0 bases and J by 2 bases, and 10 bases separated the two germline ends. Germline V gene lookup returns CDR1 MNHEY and CDR2 SMNVEV (reference sequence). CDR3 nucleotide sequence: TGTGCCAGCAGTTTATCGGCCTGGCGGCAAGAGACCCAGTACTTC. It encodes CASSLSAWRQETQYF.

The chain recombines TRBV28 with TRBJ2-1; 9 bases align to TRBD2. In germline, CDR1 is MDHEN, CDR2 SYDVKM. The CDR3 sequence is 16 residues long. V shed 4 bases and J 6 bases; nucleotides not matched to a gene: 10. In DNA form, the CDR3 reads TGTGCCAGCAGTTCTCTCCTAGCGGGGTTCCTCAATGAGCAGTTCTTC. Its translation: CASSSLLAGFLNEQFF.

This chain connects TRBV27 to TRBJ2-4, with a possible D match to TRBD1 (6 bases). The CDR3 is made up of 14 amino acids. Germline CDR1 is MNHEY and CDR2 is SMNVEV (reference sequence). Trimming cost V 6 bases and J 2 bases, with 11 bases left between them. CDR3 bases: TGTGCCAGCAGCCTAGGGGGTTCCAAAAACATTCAGTACTTC. It translates to CASSLGGSKNIQYF.